The following is a T cell receptor (beta chain) sequence with its context. Its antigen is unknown. Nothing much larger sits one base from this clone, and base qualities are not available. The data were obtained in a study of cytomegalovirus exposure and HLA in healthy donors (dated by TCRdb to the late 2010s). With respect to the entire study: According to an earlier analysis of around 600 of the donors, about 179 million T cells yielded 117 million unique TCR beta sequences and roughly 280 Gb of sequence data. Among some 410 genotyped donors of the cohort, an average of around 250,000 unique TCR beta nucleotide sequences was sequenced per donor, of which 15% to 20% were non-productive. All discovery cohort repertoires had been generated using a single sequencing platform. Along with the approximately 600-subject first cohort, a separate validation cohort of roughly 110 different subjects was used. About 300 gigabases of sequencing data and approximately 93 million unique TCR sequences were included in an early release covering around 600 HLA-typed donors. To decide whether each TCR beta V gene segment behaved as functional or pseudogenic, an earlier analysis of some 600 of the donors relied on high-throughput TCR beta sequencing. Five DR-DQ haplotypes were treated as single units for association and clustering because of strong linkage in the cohort. Among the approximately 430 genotyped donors, 75% to 90% belonged to the genetic ancestry cluster associated with self-reported Caucasian donors. The study aimed to test whether signatures of past pathogen exposure could be identified by cataloging public T cell receptors. The number of typed donors differed by locus: 629-630 for A, B, C, DRB1 and DQB1; approximately 530 for DQA1; roughly 600 for DPA1; and around 490 for DPB1. A later genetic analysis took genome-wide SNP genotypes for about 55% of the 666 donors and used that subset as a discovery cohort. In the later analysis, no new phenotypic data were used to find candidate immune exposures; instead, reliance was placed on TCR beta sequences and their occurrence across donors. To predict cytomegalovirus infection status, the study brought together high-throughput TCR immunosequencing, statistical association of individual TCRs with disease status, and machine learning. Alongside the repertoire data, information on donor age, sex, ethnicity and CMV serostatus was compiled. HLA typing included class I and class II loci at four-digit resolution. The study profiled the T cell repertoires of 500 to 800 subjects by immunosequencing and related them to cytomegalovirus serostatus. A later analysis re-analyzed previously published TCR beta repertoires from 500 to 700 donors and added high-resolution HLA genotyping to study TCR occurrence patterns.

Broader findings and caveats from the paper: Most TCR sequences were observed very rarely across donors, whereas some public TCRs were present in many individuals. In an earlier analysis of some 500 of the donors, most TCR beta V segments were observed in productive rearrangements about 90% or about 30% of the time, broadly matching IMGT annotations. In a later analysis, HLA-associated TCR beta chains were found to be more clonally expanded and to have lower generation probabilities than equally common non-associated chains. The cohort was sequenced for TCR beta chains only, and without alpha or paired-chain data the features that could be detected were limited. For the cohort, immune exposure information was limited to CMV serostatus. The study gave a list of 150 to 200 TCR beta chains associated with cytomegalovirus. Because counts were too low, more than 15 rarely observed V segments, including chromosome 9 orphons, were left out of the earlier analysis of roughly 600 of the donors. When HLA alleles, especially DR and DQ, strongly co-occurred, attributing TCR associations to individual alleles was difficult. In a later analysis, TCR association rates were found to vary across HLA loci, with the most associated TCRs seen for DRB1 alleles and the fewest for HLA-C alleles. The authors suggested that the approach could potentially be extended to other disease states and immunological phenotypes. Sequencing depth was assumed to be roughly uniform across donors in the presence/absence analyses, though that assumption may not hold. In vitro tests confirmed that three of the cytomegalovirus-associated TCR beta chains recognize cytomegalovirus antigens. A later analysis found that most CMV-associated TCR beta chains appeared HLA-restricted, with HLA associations seemingly driven largely by CMV exposure. The classifier was reported to diagnose cytomegalovirus status with high specificity and sensitivity in both the original cohort and the validation cohort. A later genetic analysis reported fewer N-insertions in productive TCRs among donors in an Asian-associated ancestry cluster than the 666-donor mean. A later analysis associated about 17,000 TCR beta sequences with specific HLA alleles at a false discovery rate of 0.05. In a later analysis, several top co-occurrence clusters were reported to appear linked to parvovirus B19, influenza, CMV and Epstein-Barr virus. Correlated functional status among segregating V segments might reflect linkage disequilibrium, but an unknown experimental factor could not be ruled out. The sequencing pipeline was judged likely to have produced a cluster of highly shared sequence variants as a technical artifact. A further reported finding was that TCR beta sequences accurately predicted the HLA-A and HLA-B alleles for most subjects in the first cohort. Because some donors lacked HLA typing at each locus, the association tests relied only on the typed subset. In a later genetic analysis, a missense DCLRE1C variant was associated with V-gene and J-gene trimming of TCR beta chains, and the association was replicated in an independent cohort.

Receptors were amplified or captured by the immunoSEQ multiplex PCR assay. A mixture of 60 forward primers for TCR Vbeta segments and 13 reverse primers for TCR Jbeta segments was used in the multiplex PCR. Amplification of the CDR3 region of rearranged TCR beta genes was performed with a multiplex PCR assay on genomic DNA. The Illumina HiSeq System was used to sequence the amplified TCR beta libraries as 87-base-pair reads. Per the original workflow: In a later analysis, roughly 80 million unique TCR beta chains were counted across the approximately 620 repertoires, and around 10 million of these chains were shared by at least two donors. To remove PCR and sequencing errors, raw reads were error-corrected and collapsed into unique sequences using a nearest-neighbor algorithm that merged closely related sequences. Alignment of CDR3 sequences to IMGT reference sequences was used to assign V, D and J gene segments. Each retained sequence needed at least a six-nucleotide match to both a V gene segment and a J gene segment. A rearrangement was called productive if the CDR3 had no stop codons and remained in frame with V and J, and every other rearrangement was called non-productive. CDR3 was defined according to IMGT convention as the region running from the second conserved V-encoded cysteine to the conserved J-encoded phenylalanine. In an earlier analysis of more than 550 of the donors, sequences lacking an unambiguous match to a single V gene segment were excluded. An earlier analysis of approximately 590 of the donors called V segments functional above 56.7% productive rearrangements and segregating when the between-donor standard deviation exceeded 5%. A statistical classification framework was developed to diagnose cytomegalovirus status using the catalog of TCR beta chain sequences. In a later analysis, TCR nucleotide sequences were compared against IMGT/GENE-DB human TR gene sequences so that V and J genes could be assigned. In a later analysis, CDR3 sequences and most-parsimonious VDJ recombination scenarios were assigned using the TCRdist pipeline. In a later analysis, each TCR beta chain was defined by its CDR3 amino acid sequence together with its V-gene family, and reads without a unique V-gene family were excluded. As a way to deal with suspected cross-contamination and a sequencing artifact, a later analysis dropped more than 500 nucleotide sequences that were highly shared and had low generation probability. A later analysis calculated a clonal expansion index for each public chain from normalized within-repertoire ranks of inferred template counts. In a later analysis, generation probabilities were computed using a VDJ recombination model fitted to out-of-frame rearrangements, and the results were checked against IGoR. In a later analysis, TCR-TCR, TCR-HLA and TCR-CMV co-occurrence was scored with hypergeometric tests, and a repertoire-size bias correction was applied to TCR pairs. To estimate false discovery rates, a later analysis permuted the HLA or CMV assignments 20 times. In a later analysis, co-occurring TCRs were grouped with DBSCAN, and TCRdist sequence similarity was added when clustering was performed within HLA-allele-positive subsets. Co-occurrence clustering excluded repertoires with fewer than 30,000 or more than 120,000 public chains, plus five with anomalous nucleotide sharing. The table was pulled from immuneACCESS by TCRdb, which kept in-frame rearrangements only. Such tables lose some clones; where checked, under half of the loss comes from unresolved V genes, and the rest has no known cause. V and J calls and clone size are copied from that table; D and trimming were computed from the DNA. The sample table contains approximately 88,000 clones; only one count was recorded for roughly 80% of them. The ten largest clones take up more than 3.5% of the sample.

The cohort comprised 710 or so healthy bone marrow donors. At the time of sampling, every cohort member was nominally healthy, though immune exposures that went unrecorded were likely present. The donor was CMV seronegative and was included in the group of 352 seronegative cohort members. Every donor gave a peripheral blood sample, and the peripheral blood mononuclear cells from that sample were used for TCR beta sequencing. The Qiagen DNeasy Blood Extraction Kit was used to extract genomic DNA from the blood cell samples. The sequenced material came from PBMCs. The TCR comes from a man aged 25-45 years in good health and CMV-seronegative.

The nucleotides are TGTGCCAGCAGCCAAACAGCTGTGCCCTCCTACAATGAGCAGTTCTTC. Its coded protein is CASSQTAVPSYNEQFF. The chain is assembled from TRBV5-8 and TRBJ2-1, with no reliable assignment of the D segment. For CDR1 and CDR2, the germline V gene lists SGHTS and YDEGEE. V is pared back by 4 bases and J by 0 bases, with 14 bases lying between the germline termini. Reading from cysteine to phenylalanine, the CDR3 counts 16 amino acids. Only CDR3 DNA is held: 48 bases, read in frame from base 1. The CDR3, completed at both ends by the reference TRBV5-8 and TRBJ2-1 genes, gives the full variable domain EAGVTQSPTHLIKTRGQQATLRCSPISGHTSVYWYQQALGLGLQFLLWYDEGEERNRGNFPPRFSGRQFPNYSSELNVNALELEDSALYLCASSQTAVPSYNEQFFGPGTRLTVL.